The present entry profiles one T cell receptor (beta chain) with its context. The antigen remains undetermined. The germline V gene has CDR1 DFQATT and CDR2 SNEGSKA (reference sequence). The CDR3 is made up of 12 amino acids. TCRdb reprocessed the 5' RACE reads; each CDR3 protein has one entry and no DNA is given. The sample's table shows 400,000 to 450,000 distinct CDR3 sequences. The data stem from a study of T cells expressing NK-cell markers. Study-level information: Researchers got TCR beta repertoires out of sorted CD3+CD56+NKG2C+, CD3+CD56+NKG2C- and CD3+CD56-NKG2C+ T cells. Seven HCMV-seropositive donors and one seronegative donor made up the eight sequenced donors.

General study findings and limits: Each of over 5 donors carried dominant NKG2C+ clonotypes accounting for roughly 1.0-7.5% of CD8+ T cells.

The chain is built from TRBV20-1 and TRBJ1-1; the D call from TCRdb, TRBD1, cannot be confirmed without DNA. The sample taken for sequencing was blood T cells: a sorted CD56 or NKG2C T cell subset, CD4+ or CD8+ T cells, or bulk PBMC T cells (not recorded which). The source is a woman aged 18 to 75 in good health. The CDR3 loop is CSARGGYTEAFF.